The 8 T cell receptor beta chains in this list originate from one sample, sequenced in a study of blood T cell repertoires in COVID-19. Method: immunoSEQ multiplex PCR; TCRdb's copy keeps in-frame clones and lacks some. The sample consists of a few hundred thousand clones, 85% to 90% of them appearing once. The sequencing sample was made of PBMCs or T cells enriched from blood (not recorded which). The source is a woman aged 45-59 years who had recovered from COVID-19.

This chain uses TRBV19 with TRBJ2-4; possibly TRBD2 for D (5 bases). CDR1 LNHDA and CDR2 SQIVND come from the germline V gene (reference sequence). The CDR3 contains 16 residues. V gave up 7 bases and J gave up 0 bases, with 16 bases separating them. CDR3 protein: CASTMSPGLAKNIQYF. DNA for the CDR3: TGTGCCAGTACCATGAGTCCAGGACTAGCCAAAAACATTCAGTACTTC.

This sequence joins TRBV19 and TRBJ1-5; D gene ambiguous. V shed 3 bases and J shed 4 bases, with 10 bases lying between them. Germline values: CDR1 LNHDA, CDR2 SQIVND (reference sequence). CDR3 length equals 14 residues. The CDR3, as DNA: TGTGCCAGTAGTATGGAGCAGCCTAATCAGCCCCAGCATTTT. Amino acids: CASSMEQPNQPQHF.

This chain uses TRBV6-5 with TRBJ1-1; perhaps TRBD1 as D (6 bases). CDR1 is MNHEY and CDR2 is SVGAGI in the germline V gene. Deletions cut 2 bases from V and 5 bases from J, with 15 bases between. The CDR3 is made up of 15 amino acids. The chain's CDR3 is CASSYRTGRGTEAFF. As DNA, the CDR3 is TGTGCCAGCAGTTACCGGACGGGGAGGGGGACTGAAGCTTTCTTT.

CDR3 protein: CASSFPGNTEAFF. In DNA, the CDR3 is TGTGCCAGCAGCTTTCCGGGTAACACTGAAGCTTTCTTT. The genes are TRBV7-9 and TRBJ1-1; no reliable D call. The CDR3 loop spans 13 amino acids. Germline-derived CDR1 and CDR2 are SEHNR and FQNEAQ (reference sequence). V was pared by 3 bases and J by 2 bases, with 7 bases between.

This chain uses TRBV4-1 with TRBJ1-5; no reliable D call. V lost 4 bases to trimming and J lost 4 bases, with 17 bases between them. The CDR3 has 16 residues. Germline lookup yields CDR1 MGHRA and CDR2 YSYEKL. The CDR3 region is CASSPGGKLLNQPQHF. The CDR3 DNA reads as TGCGCCAGCAGCCCGGGAGGGAAACTCTTGAATCAGCCCCAGCATTTT.

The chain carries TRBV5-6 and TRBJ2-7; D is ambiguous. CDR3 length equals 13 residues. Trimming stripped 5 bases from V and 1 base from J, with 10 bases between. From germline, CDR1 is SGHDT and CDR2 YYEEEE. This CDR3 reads CASSVVASYEQYF. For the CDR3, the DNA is TGTGCCAGCAGTGTGGTCGCGTCCTACGAGCAGTACTTC.

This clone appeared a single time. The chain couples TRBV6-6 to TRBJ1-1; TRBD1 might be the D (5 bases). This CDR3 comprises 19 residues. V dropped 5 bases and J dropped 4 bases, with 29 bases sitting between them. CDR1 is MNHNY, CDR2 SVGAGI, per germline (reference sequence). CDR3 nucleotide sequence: TGTGCCAGCAGTCCTGAAACCCTGAACGGACAACACCTGATCACTGAAGCTTTCTTT. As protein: CASSPETLNGQHLITEAFF.

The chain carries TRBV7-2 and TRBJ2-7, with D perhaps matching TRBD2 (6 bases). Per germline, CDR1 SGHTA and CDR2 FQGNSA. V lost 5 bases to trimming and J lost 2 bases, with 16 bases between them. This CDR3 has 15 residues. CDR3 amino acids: CASSRGLGLTYEQYF. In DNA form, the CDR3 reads TGTGCCAGCAGCCGTGGGTTGGGACTTACCTACGAGCAGTACTTC.